One sample yielded the 18 T cell receptor beta chains listed below, sequenced in a study of response to subunit inactivated influenza vaccine. TCRdb used MiXCR to reprocess the RT-PCR reads, holding one entry per CDR3 protein. The repertoire holds roughly 650,000 distinct CDR3 sequences, with 14% as singletons. The sample was PBMCs from blood, taken 14 to 15 days before vaccination. Receptor source: a middle-aged man who received an inactivated influenza vaccine.

This clonotype was recorded only once. The rearrangement uses TRBV11-2 and TRBJ2-2, with 9 bases aligning to TRBD2. The CDR3 runs to 18 residues. CDR1 and CDR2 (germline): SGHAT, FQNNGV. J was trimmed by 2 bases and V by 5 bases; bases with no gene match: 12. CDR3 loop: CASSQGVLAGINTGELFF. The CDR3 DNA sequence: TGTGCCAGCAGCCAGGGGGTGCTAGCGGGGATAAACACCGGGGAGCTGTTTTTT.

V and J are TRBV7-2 and TRBJ2-2, with 7 bases lining up with TRBD2. Trimming took 2 bases from V and 2 from J; bases not matched to a gene: 5. CDR1 is SGHTA and CDR2 is FQGNSA in the germline V gene. The CDR3 runs to 16 residues. The CDR3 region is CASSLRSSGNTGELFF. The DNA of the CDR3 is TGTGCCAGCAGCTTAAGGTCTAGCGGTAACACCGGGGAGCTGTTTTTT.

In its sample, this clonotype was seen many times. The chain is built from TRBV4-3 and TRBJ2-7; possibly TRBD1 for D (5 bases). With 0 bases removed from V and 3 bases from J, the gap between germline ends came to 9 bases. CDR3 length: 14 residues. CDR1 is LGHNA, CDR2 YSLEER, per germline. CDR3 nucleotide sequence: TGCGCCAGCAGCCAAGAGCAGGGATTCTACGAGCAGTACTTC. It yields the protein CASSQEQGFYEQYF.

This clonotype turned up a few times. The gene calls are TRBV28 and TRBJ2-1, with D perhaps assigned TRBD1 or TRBD2 (6 bases each). Per the germline V gene, CDR1 is MDHEN and CDR2 is SYDVKM. This CDR3 has 15 amino acids. V lost 4 bases and J 4 bases, leaving 14 bases between the germline ends. Here the CDR3 reads CASSSSRGPYNEQFF. The DNA of the CDR3 is TGTGCCAGCAGTTCCTCTCGGGGGCCTTACAATGAGCAGTTCTTC. Variable domain in full (rest from reference TRBV28 and TRBJ2-1): DVKVTQSSRYLVKRTGEKVFLECVQDMDHENMFWYRQDPGLGLRLIYFSYDVKMKEKGDIPEGYSVSREKKERFSLILESASTNQTSMYLCASSSSRGPYNEQFFGPGTRLTVL.

This clonotype appeared a few times. The rearrangement joins TRBV5-5 to TRBJ2-1; TRBD1 aligns across 10 bases. This CDR3 is built from 15 residues. Trimming at V came to 3 bases and at J to 7 bases, leaving 7 bases not matched to a gene. Germline CDR1 reads SGHKS; CDR2 reads YYEKEE (reference sequence). CDR3 bases: TGTGCCAGCAGCTGGGAGTGGACAGGGGGTAATGAGCAGTTCTTC. Amino acid sequence: CASSWEWTGGNEQFF. Based on the CDR3 plus reference TRBV5-5 and TRBJ2-1, the full variable domain is DAGVTQSPTHLIKTRGQQVTLRCSPISGHKSVSWYQQVLGQGPQFIFQYYEKEERGRGNFPDRFSARQFPNYSSELNVNALLLGDSALYLCASSWEWTGGNEQFFGPGTRLTVL.

Many counts were recorded for this clonotype. The J gene is TRBJ1-2, the V gene TRBV7-2; 7 bases are a match to TRBD1. CDR1 is SGHTA, CDR2 FQGNSA, per germline. J lost 4 bases, V lost 7 bases, and 6 bases had no gene match. There are 13 residues in the CDR3. CDR3 amino acids: CASNIGGLYGYTF. As DNA, the CDR3 is TGTGCCAGCAATATAGGGGGCCTCTATGGCTACACCTTC. Full variable domain (remainder filled in from reference TRBV7-2 and TRBJ1-2): GAGVSQSPSNKVTEKGKDVELRCDPISGHTALYWYRQSLGQGLEFLIYFQGNSAPDKSGLPSDRFSAERTGGSVSTLTIQRTQQEDSAVYLCASNIGGLYGYTFGSGTRLTVV.

The chain uses TRBV29-1 and TRBJ1-1, with D tentatively TRBD1 (5 bases). V was cut by 6 bases and J by 4 bases, with 12 bases left in between. CDR3 size: 12 residues. Germline assignment: CDR1 SQVTM and CDR2 ANQGSEA. CDR3 residues: CSVLTGPTEAFF. The CDR3 nucleotides read TGCAGCGTACTGACGGGACCCACTGAAGCTTTCTTT.

The V and J genes are TRBV7-9 and TRBJ2-3; 7 nucleotides match TRBD2. This CDR3 comprises 17 residues. The ends lost 4 bases at V and 5 bases at J; junction bases unmatched: 15. CDR1 SEHNR and CDR2 FQNEAQ come from the germline V gene (reference sequence). CDR3 DNA: TGTGCCAGCAGCTACGGGCGGGGGAGGGCCCAAGGAGATACGCAGTATTTT. Its translation is CASSYGRGRAQGDTQYF. The whole variable domain, filled in from reference TRBV7-9 and TRBJ2-3, reads DTGVSQNPRHKITKRGQNVTFRCDPISEHNRLYWYRQTLGQGPEFLTYFQNEAQLEKSRLLSDRFSAERPKGSFSTLEIQRTEQGDSAMYLCASSYGRGRAQGDTQYFGPGTRLTVL.

This clonotype was counted only a few times. This chain uses TRBV15 with TRBJ1-2; 10 positions match TRBD1. The V segment lost 3 bases and the J segment 6 bases; nucleotides outside the gene matches: 1. In germline, CDR1 is LNHNV, CDR2 YYDKDF (reference sequence). The CDR3 is 13 residues long. The CDR3 spells CATSSGTGDGYTF. The CDR3 DNA reads TGTGCCACCAGCAGTGGGACAGGGGATGGCTACACCTTC.

The table lists this clonotype with a few counts. The chain links TRBV5-4 to TRBJ2-3; tentatively, D is TRBD1 (6 bases). The CDR3 has 15 amino acids. V gave up 4 bases and J gave up 0 bases, with 12 bases separating them. Germline V gene data show CDR1 as SGHNT and CDR2 as YYREEE (reference sequence). In nucleotides, the CDR3 is TGTGCCAGCAGCACAAGACAGGATAGCACAGATACGCAGTATTTT. It is translated as CASSTRQDSTDTQYF.

J is TRBJ2-7 and V is TRBV28, with TRBD1 matching over 7 bases. The germline V gene has CDR1 MDHEN and CDR2 SYDVKM. The CDR3 runs to 14 residues. V shed 10 bases, J shed 0 bases, and the junction held 9 bases outside the gene matches. The CDR3 spells CATTGQISSYEQYF. The CDR3 coding sequence is TGTGCCACCACGGGACAGATAAGCTCCTACGAGCAGTACTTC.

This clonotype was seen only a few times. The gene calls are TRBV7-2 and TRBJ2-5, with D hard to call. V was pared by 7 bases and J by 1 base, with 10 bases between. CDR1 and CDR2 (germline): SGHTA, FQGNSA. The CDR3 loop spans 13 amino acids. CDR3 residues: CASNLGFQETQYF. DNA for the CDR3: TGTGCCAGCAATTTAGGTTTCCAAGAGACCCAGTACTTC. Based on the CDR3 plus reference TRBV7-2 and TRBJ2-5, the full variable domain is GAGVSQSPSNKVTEKGKDVELRCDPISGHTALYWYRQSLGQGLEFLIYFQGNSAPDKSGLPSDRFSAERTGGSVSTLTIQRTQQEDSAVYLCASNLGFQETQYFGPGTRLLVL.

This clonotype has only a few counts. This rearrangement joins TRBV20-1 to TRBJ1-2; 8 positions match TRBD1. This CDR3 has 15 amino acids. Germline assignment: CDR1 DFQATT and CDR2 SNEGSKA (reference sequence). V trimming: 0 bases; J trimming: 4 bases; junction bases outside the gene matches: 7. Here the CDR3 reads CSARDYSGTGYGYTF. In DNA form, the CDR3 reads TGCAGTGCTAGAGATTATAGTGGGACAGGCTATGGCTACACCTTC.

The chain has TRBV7-9 and TRBJ1-4; no clear D gene. There are 16 residues in the CDR3. CDR1 is SEHNR, CDR2 FQNEAQ, per germline (reference sequence). Trimming cost V 2 bases and J 8 bases, with 18 bases left between them. In DNA, the CDR3 is TGTGCCAGCAGCTTAATTGAGGGAAGTAGATCGGAAAAACTGTTTTTT. Residues: CASSLIEGSRSEKLFF.

This chain connects TRBV6-1 to TRBJ2-4, with D perhaps matching TRBD1 (5 bases). CDR3 length: 16 amino acids. Germline V CDR1 and CDR2: MNHNS, SASEGT. Trimming removed 2 bases at V and 0 bases at J, with 11 bases between. The CDR3 region is CASSEWGRLAKNIQYF. In DNA form, the CDR3 reads TGTGCCAGCAGTGAATGGGGCAGACTAGCCAAAAACATTCAGTACTTC.

The chain recombines TRBV4-3 with TRBJ2-7; D is undetermined. Trimming stripped 0 bases from V and 3 bases from J, with 6 bases between. This CDR3 region has 13 residues. From germline, CDR1 is LGHNA and CDR2 YSLEER. Written as DNA, the CDR3 is TGCGCCAGCAGCCAAGATCTGGTCTACGAGCAGTACTTC. Its translation: CASSQDLVYEQYF.

The rearrangement joins TRBV7-9 to TRBJ1-2; D gene uncertain. V gave up 4 bases and J gave up 4 bases, with 19 bases separating them. This CDR3 region has 16 residues. Per the germline V gene, CDR1 is SEHNR and CDR2 is FQNEAQ (reference sequence). As DNA, the CDR3 is TGTGCCAGCAGCTACTTCCACCGGACCCAGAGCTATGGCTACACCTTC. This encodes CASSYFHRTQSYGYTF.

The chain is built from TRBV7-8 and TRBJ2-7, with D possibly matching TRBD1 (5 bases). The CDR3 is 14 residues long. Looked up from germline, CDR1 is SGHVS and CDR2 is FQNEAQ. V was shortened by 6 bases and J by 2 bases, with 14 bases between the two germline ends. CDR3 residues: CASRFSPQAYEQYF. The CDR3 nucleotides are TGTGCCAGCAGGTTCTCCCCACAGGCCTACGAGCAGTACTTC.